These T cell receptor beta chains were read from a single sample in a study of cytomegalovirus exposure and HLA in healthy donors. Here immunoSEQ multiplex PCR was the method, and the copy in TCRdb shows in-frame clones only, minus some. This table lists over 100,000 clones. Sequencing was carried out using PBMCs. The receptor set was obtained from a man aged 35 to 55 in good health and CMV-seropositive. CDR3s include the opening cysteine and the closing phenylalanine or tryptophan. A D gene is named only where the DNA matches it firmly.

cdr3_length	v_call	j_call	d_call	cdr3_aa	cdr3_nt
11	TRBV2	TRBJ2-7	NA	CASLGGLEQYF	TGTGCCAGCCTTGGGGGACTCGAGCAGTACTTC
12	TRBV29-1	TRBJ2-7	TRBD1	CSVEKGAGEQYF	TGCAGCGTTGAAAAGGGGGCGGGTGAGCAGTACTTC
15	TRBV28	TRBJ1-2	NA	CASSPLRLSNYGYTF	TGTGCCAGCAGTCCCCTTAGACTCTCTAACTATGGCTACACCTTC
13	TRBV27	TRBJ1-2	NA	CASSSYRSGGYTF	TGTGCCAGCAGTTCCTATAGGTCGGGTGGCTACACCTTC
16	TRBV28	TRBJ1-1	NA	CASKSPLGQGGTEAFF	TGTGCCAGCAAGTCGCCCCTCGGACAAGGCGGCACTGAAGCTTTCTTT
15	TRBV7-3	TRBJ1-1	TRBD1	CAGSPRQGRMTEAFF	TGTGCCGGCAGCCCACGACAGGGAAGGATGACTGAAGCTTTCTTT
17	TRBV5-4	TRBJ1-1	TRBD1	CASSSPGQGAVRAEAFF	TGTGCCAGCAGCTCCCCGGGACAGGGCGCAGTGCGCGCTGAAGCTTTCTTT
15	TRBV28	TRBJ1-1	TRBD1	CASSSPQGMNTEAFF	TGTGCCAGCAGTTCTCCACAGGGGATGAACACTGAAGCTTTCTTT
18	TRBV7-2	TRBJ2-2	NA	CASSLTGDRQGNTGELFF	TGTGCCAGCAGCTTAACGGGGGACCGACAGGGTAACACCGGGGAGCTGTTTTTT
16	TRBV5-6	TRBJ2-1	TRBD2	CASSAGLAGPYNEQFF	TGTGCCAGCAGCGCGGGACTAGCGGGCCCCTACAATGAGCAGTTCTTC
14	TRBV29-1	TRBJ2-3	NA	CSVPGQLHTDTQYF	TGCAGCGTTCCAGGACAGCTCCACACAGATACGCAGTATTTT
15	TRBV5-4	TRBJ2-1	TRBD2	CASADGTSVFSEQFF	TGTGCCAGCGCCGACGGGACTAGCGTTTTCAGTGAGCAGTTCTTC
13	TRBV29-1	TRBJ2-2	NA	CSVTGTDTGELFF	TGCAGCGTCACAGGGACGGACACCGGGGAGCTGTTTTTT
16	TRBV5-5	TRBJ2-5	NA	CASSPRPVREQETQYF	TGTGCCAGCAGCCCACGACCCGTCAGGGAACAAGAGACCCAGTACTTC
13	TRBV9	TRBJ1-2	NA	CASSGHDKYGYTF	TGTGCCAGCAGCGGACATGACAAGTATGGCTACACCTTC
14	TRBV6-5	TRBJ2-1	TRBD2	CASSSLAGDNEQFF	TGTGCCAGCAGTTCCCTGGCGGGAGACAATGAGCAGTTCTTC
13	TRBV7-2	TRBJ1-5	NA	CASSLTGNQPQHF	TGTGCCAGCAGCTTGACGGGTAATCAGCCCCAACATTTT
17	TRBV5-1	TRBJ2-7	NA	CASSLGGMGGGSYEQYF	TGCGCCAGCAGCTTGGGGGGAATGGGAGGAGGCTCGTACGAGCAGTACTTC
14	TRBV5-1	TRBJ1-4	NA	CASSLGTEVEKLFF	TGCGCCAGCAGCTTGGGAACAGAAGTTGAAAAACTGTTTTTT
14	TRBV28	TRBJ2-7	NA	CASGPGAGAYEQYF	TGTGCCAGCGGGCCGGGGGCGGGAGCGTACGAGCAGTACTTC
16	TRBV28	TRBJ1-2	TRBD1	CASTFGGPQGFYGYTF	TGTGCCAGCACCTTCGGGGGCCCACAGGGGTTCTATGGCTACACCTTC
16	TRBV7-2	TRBJ2-2	TRBD2	CASSLGLASNTGELFF	TGTGCCAGCAGCTTAGGACTAGCGTCGAACACCGGGGAGCTGTTTTTT
14	TRBV15	TRBJ2-1	TRBD2	CATSTGTSINEQFF	TGTGCCACCAGCACCGGGACTAGCATCAATGAGCAGTTCTTC
12	TRBV29-1	TRBJ2-1	NA	CSGIDGTGEQFF	TGCAGCGGAATTGACGGAACGGGTGAGCAGTTCTTC
16	TRBV4-2	TRBJ2-3	TRBD1	CASSQGTGLRTDTQYF	TGTGCCAGCAGCCAAGGGACAGGGCTCCGGACAGATACGCAGTATTTT
16	TRBV16	TRBJ1-2	NA	CASSQSGGSGTYGYTF	TGTGCCAGCAGCCAATCGGGCGGCAGCGGGACCTATGGCTACACCTTC
15	TRBV7-2	TRBJ2-5	TRBD2	CASSLLAGAAETQYF	TGTGCCAGCAGCCTTTTAGCGGGAGCAGCGGAGACCCAGTACTTC
15	TRBV27	TRBJ2-7	TRBD1	CASSFRTGMGYEQYF	TGTGCCAGCAGTTTCCGGACAGGGATGGGCTACGAGCAGTACTTC
14	TRBV10-2	TRBJ2-7	NA	CASSEEVLSYEQYF	TGCGCCAGCAGTGAGGAGGTTCTCTCCTACGAGCAGTACTTC
15	TRBV6-5	TRBJ2-3	NA	CASSPWSRGTDTQYF	TGTGCCAGCAGTCCCTGGTCCCGAGGCACAGATACGCAGTATTTT
16	TRBV27	TRBJ2-3	TRBD2	CASSLFVPGGGDTQYF	TGTGCCAGCAGTTTATTCGTTCCTGGCGGGGGAGATACGCAGTATTTT
13	TRBV28	TRBJ1-2	NA	CASSFGFRYGYTF	TGTGCCAGCAGTTTCGGGTTTCGCTATGGCTACACCTTC
16	TRBV7-2	TRBJ1-1	NA	CASSLGAGVKNTEAFF	TGTGCCAGCAGCCTAGGGGCGGGCGTCAAGAACACTGAAGCTTTCTTT
15	TRBV14	TRBJ1-4	NA	CASSLLGTTNEKLFF	TGTGCCAGCAGCCTTCTCGGGACAACTAATGAAAAACTGTTTTTT
17	TRBV14	TRBJ2-7	TRBD2	CASSLIRGGRPFAEQYF	TGTGCCAGCAGCCTCATTCGCGGGGGACGTCCCTTCGCCGAGCAGTACTTC
12	TRBV28	TRBJ2-7	NA	CASSLRQNEQYF	TGTGCCAGCAGTCTCCGACAGAACGAGCAGTACTTC
15	TRBV12-5	TRBJ1-1	TRBD1	CASGLPGQGNTEAFF	TGTGCTAGTGGTTTGCCGGGACAGGGGAACACTGAAGCTTTCTTT